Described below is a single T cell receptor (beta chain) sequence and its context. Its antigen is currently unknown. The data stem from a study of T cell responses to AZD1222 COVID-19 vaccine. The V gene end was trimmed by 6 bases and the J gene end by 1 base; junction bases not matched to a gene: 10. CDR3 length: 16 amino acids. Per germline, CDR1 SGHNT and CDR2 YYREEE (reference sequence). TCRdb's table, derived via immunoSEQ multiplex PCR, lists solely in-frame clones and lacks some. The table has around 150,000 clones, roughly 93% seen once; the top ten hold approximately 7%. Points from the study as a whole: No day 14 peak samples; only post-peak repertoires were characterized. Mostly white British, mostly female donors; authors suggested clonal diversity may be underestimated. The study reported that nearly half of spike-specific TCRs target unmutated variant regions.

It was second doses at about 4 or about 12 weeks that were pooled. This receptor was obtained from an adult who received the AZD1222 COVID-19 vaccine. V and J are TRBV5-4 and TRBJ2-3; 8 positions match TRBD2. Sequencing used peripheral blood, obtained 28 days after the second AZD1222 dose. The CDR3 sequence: CASTPGGRLGTDTQYF. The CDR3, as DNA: TGTGCCAGCACCCCGGGGGGGCGGTTGGGCACAGATACGCAGTATTTT.